The entry below describes one T cell receptor beta chain. Its antigen remains unidentified. Its ends do not fully match the called genes, so a read error is possible. This record belongs to a study of naive and memory T cell subsets. Findings and caveats of the study: This RNA-based method may be sensitive to activation-related transcript changes. More TCRs at tuberculin sites were read as hypersensitivity T cell infiltration.

As to treatment: skin biopsy from PPD injection site in Mantoux-positive individual. A UMI-containing oligonucleotide was joined by 3' ligation to the TCR cDNA template. Biopsied sites were PPD injections in people with a positive Mantoux test. This CDR3 spans 15 amino acids. Four PCR rounds used nested alpha and beta constant region primers plus the SP2 primer. Blood and skin TCR RNA was reverse transcribed with alpha and beta constant primers. TCRdb independently ran MiXCR on the UMI-ligation and nested PCR reads; one entry per CDR3 protein. The sample carries about 37,000 distinct CDR3 sequences, 8% to 13% recorded once.

Sequenced here: skin, sampled from a tuberculin skin test site. The sequence came from an adult in good health. This chain connects TRBV12-3 or TRBV12-4 to TRBJ1-5; D is uncertain. For the CDR3, the DNA is TGTGTCAGCAGTTTAATAGCAGGTAGTCAACAGCCCCAGCATTTT. It encodes CVSSLIAGSQQPQHF.